This T cell receptor beta chain stems from a study of T-cell reconstitution after alpha-beta-depleted transplantation in children. General study findings and limits: T-cell counts and diversity were attributed mostly to newly produced T cells one year after transplant. The origin of alpha-beta T cells about two months after transplant was reportedly several hundred expanded graft clones. TCRbeta diversity was high at day 60 in some patients (a result of surviving recipient T cells and thymic progenitors).

Unique molecular identifiers were built into the TCRbeta library. TCRdb re-called the PCR reads through MiXCR, storing one row per CDR3 protein. The sample includes 500,000 to 650,000 distinct CDR3 sequences, 10% to 15% seen only once; the top ten take about 2.2%. CDR1 is SGDLS and CDR2 is YYNGEE in the germline V gene. CDR3 length equals 17 residues. With V trimmed by 3 bases and J by 5 bases, 7 bases remained unmatched. This clonotype occurred a few times. Its antigen is currently unknown. This receptor was taken from a male patient aged 5 to 17 who had a stem cell transplant for acute myeloid leukemia, so the T cells may come from the graft donor. The sample consisted of PBMCs, mostly from graft donor cells, taken 360 days after TCRalphabeta/CD19-depleted stem cell transplant. The chain recombines TRBV9 with TRBJ2-1; the match to TRBD2 covers 14 bases. CDR3 bases: TGTGCCAGCAGCGCCCGGACTAGCGGGAGGATCGACAATGAGCAGTTCTTC. Its translation is CASSARTSGRIDNEQFF.